This T cell receptor beta chain was sequenced in a study of Graves' ophthalmopathy and Graves' hyperthyroidism. Overall study results and limits: With about 71% sensitivity and over 72% specificity, the model predicted ophthalmopathy progression. Among expanded thyroid clonotypes above 0.001 frequency, most also occurred in blood.

This clonotype was recorded many times. The antigen remains undetermined. Germline V lookup: CDR1 LGHDT, CDR2 YNNKEL (reference sequence). Trimming removed 1 base from V and 8 bases from J, with 11 bases in between. This CDR3 spans 13 amino acids. Transcripts of RNA were the source for amplifying TCR beta CDR3 regions. First-round RT-PCR relied on HTBI primers, and a second-round multiplex PCR came next. Using its own MiXCR run on the multiplex PCR reads, TCRdb lists one record per CDR3 protein. The sample yields about 640,000 distinct CDR3 sequences, roughly 41% seen once. Sequenced sample: peripheral blood. The clonotype originates from an adult man with Graves' ophthalmopathy. The chain employs TRBV3-1 and TRBJ1-2, with unresolved D. In nucleotides, the CDR3 is TGTGCCAGCAGCCAAGGAGGGTTGCACGGCTACACCTTC. It yields the protein CASSQGGLHGYTF.